Listed here is a single T cell receptor beta chain. Its cognate antigen is unknown. In the same sample, other DNA sequences code for this CDR3. Per the original methods: From ImmunoSEQ came sequences covering only the junction and carrying no quality scores, so filtering differed. The assay was immunoSEQ multiplex PCR, and TCRdb's table has in-frame clones only and misses some. The V and J calls and clone size were taken over from that table, and D and trimming were inferred from the DNA. The sample includes 2 million to 2.5 million clones, less than 95% seen only once; the top ten take about 0.41%. The sample belongs to a study of shared clonotypes between healthy human individuals. General study results and limits: In having few donors, the study represented limited genetic and exposure-history diversity.

The TCR originated in a man between 18 and 29 years old in good health. Some clones in this sample may be carry-over from other donors' samples. The specimen was naive CD4+ T cells from PBMCs. Subset reported: CD45RA+ positively selected.

The CDR3 is CASSLSRGGETQYF. DNA of the CDR3: TGTGCCAGCAGTTTATCCAGGGGTGGGGAGACCCAGTACTTC. This chain links TRBV27 with TRBJ2-5; D possibly corresponds to TRBD1 (6 bases). Germline CDR1 and CDR2: MNHEY and SMNVEV (reference sequence). The CDR3 covers 14 residues. Trimming cost V 0 bases and J 5 bases, with 10 bases left between them.